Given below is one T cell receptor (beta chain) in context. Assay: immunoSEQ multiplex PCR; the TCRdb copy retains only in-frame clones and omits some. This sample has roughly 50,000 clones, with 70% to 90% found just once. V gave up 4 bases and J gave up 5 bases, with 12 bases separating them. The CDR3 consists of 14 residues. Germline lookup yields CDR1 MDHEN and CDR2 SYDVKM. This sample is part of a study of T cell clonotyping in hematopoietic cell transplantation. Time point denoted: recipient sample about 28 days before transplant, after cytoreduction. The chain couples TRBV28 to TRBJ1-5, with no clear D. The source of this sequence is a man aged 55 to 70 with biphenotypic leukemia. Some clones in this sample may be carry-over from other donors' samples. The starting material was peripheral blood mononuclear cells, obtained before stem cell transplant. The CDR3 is CASSYLPVYQPQHF. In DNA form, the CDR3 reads TGTGCCAGCAGTTATCTACCGGTTTATCAGCCCCAGCATTTT.